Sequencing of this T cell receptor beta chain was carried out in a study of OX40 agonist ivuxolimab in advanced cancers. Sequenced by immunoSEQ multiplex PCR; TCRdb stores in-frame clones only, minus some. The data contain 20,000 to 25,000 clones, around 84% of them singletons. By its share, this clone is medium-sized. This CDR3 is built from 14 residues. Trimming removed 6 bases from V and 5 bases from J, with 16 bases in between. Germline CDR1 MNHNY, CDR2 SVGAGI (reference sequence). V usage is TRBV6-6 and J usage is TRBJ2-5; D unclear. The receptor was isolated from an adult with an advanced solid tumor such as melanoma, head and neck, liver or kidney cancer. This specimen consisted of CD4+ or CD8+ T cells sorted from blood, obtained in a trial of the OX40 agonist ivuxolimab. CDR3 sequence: CASSTPTWGETQYF. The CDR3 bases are TGTGCCAGCAGCACCCCTACCTGGGGTGAGACCCAGTACTTC.